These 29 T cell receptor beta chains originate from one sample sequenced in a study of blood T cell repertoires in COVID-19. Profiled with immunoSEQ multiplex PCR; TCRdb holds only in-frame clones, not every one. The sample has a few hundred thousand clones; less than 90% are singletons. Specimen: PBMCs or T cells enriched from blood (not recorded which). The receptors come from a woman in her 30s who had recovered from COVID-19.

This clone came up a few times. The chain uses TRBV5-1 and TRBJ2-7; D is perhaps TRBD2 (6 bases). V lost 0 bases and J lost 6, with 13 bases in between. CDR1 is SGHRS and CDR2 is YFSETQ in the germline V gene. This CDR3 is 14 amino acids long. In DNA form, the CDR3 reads TGCGCCAGCAGCTTGGCACTAGCTGCAGTCGAGCAGTACTTC. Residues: CASSLALAAVEQYF.

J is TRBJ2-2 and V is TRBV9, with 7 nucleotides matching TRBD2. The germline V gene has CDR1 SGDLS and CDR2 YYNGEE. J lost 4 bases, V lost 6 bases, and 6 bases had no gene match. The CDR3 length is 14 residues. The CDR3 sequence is CASTPGGGTGELFF. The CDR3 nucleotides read TGTGCCAGCACCCCGGGAGGTGGCACCGGGGAGCTGTTTTTT.

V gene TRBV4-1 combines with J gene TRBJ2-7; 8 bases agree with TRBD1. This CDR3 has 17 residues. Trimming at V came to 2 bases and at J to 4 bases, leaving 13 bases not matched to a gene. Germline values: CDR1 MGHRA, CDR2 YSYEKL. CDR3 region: CASSQQDNPTGGYEQYF. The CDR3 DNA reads TGCGCCAGCAGCCAACAAGATAACCCCACAGGGGGTTACGAGCAGTACTTC.

The CDR3 sequence is CASSLTRDSQPQHF. CDR3 bases: TGTGCCAGCAGCTTAACCCGGGACAGTCAGCCCCAGCATTTT. The J gene is TRBJ1-5, the V gene TRBV7-2; TRBD1 matches 7 bases. This CDR3 region has 14 residues. Losses at the gene ends were 2 bases for V and 6 bases for J; bases not matched to a gene: 4. Looked up from germline, CDR1 is SGHTA and CDR2 is FQGNSA.

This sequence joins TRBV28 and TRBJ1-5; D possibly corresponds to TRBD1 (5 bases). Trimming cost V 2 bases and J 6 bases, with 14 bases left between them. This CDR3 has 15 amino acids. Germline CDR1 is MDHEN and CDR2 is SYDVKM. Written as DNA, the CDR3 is TGTGCCAGCAGTTTAAATAGGAGGGACGGTCAGCCCCAGCATTTT. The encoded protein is CASSLNRRDGQPQHF.

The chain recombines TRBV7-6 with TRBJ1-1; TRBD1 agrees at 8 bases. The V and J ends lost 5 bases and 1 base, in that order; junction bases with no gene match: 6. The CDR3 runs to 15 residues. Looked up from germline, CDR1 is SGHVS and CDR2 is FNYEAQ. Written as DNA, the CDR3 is TGTGCCAGCAGCCTAGACGGACAGGGGAACACTGAAGCTTTCTTT. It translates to CASSLDGQGNTEAFF.

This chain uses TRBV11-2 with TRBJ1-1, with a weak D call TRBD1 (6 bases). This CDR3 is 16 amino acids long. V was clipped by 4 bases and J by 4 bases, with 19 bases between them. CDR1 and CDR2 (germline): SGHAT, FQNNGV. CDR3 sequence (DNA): TGTGCCAGCAGCTCCCCAAGCGGCGGGGGCGGCACTGAAGCTTTCTTT. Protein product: CASSSPSGGGGTEAFF.

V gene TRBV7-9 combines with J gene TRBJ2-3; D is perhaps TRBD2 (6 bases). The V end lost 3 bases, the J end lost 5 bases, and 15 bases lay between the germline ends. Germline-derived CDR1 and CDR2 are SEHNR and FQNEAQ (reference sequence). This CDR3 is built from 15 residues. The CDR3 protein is CASSFTGLGVDTQYF. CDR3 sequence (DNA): TGTGCCAGCAGCTTTACGGGACTCGGGGTAGATACGCAGTATTTT.

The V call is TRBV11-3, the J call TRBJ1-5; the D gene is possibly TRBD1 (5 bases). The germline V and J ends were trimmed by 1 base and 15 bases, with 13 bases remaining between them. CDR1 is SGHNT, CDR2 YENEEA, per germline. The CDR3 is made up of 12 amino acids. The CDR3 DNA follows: TGTGCCAGCAGCTTAGGGGAGGGGTCGGGGCATTTT. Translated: CASSLGEGSGHF.

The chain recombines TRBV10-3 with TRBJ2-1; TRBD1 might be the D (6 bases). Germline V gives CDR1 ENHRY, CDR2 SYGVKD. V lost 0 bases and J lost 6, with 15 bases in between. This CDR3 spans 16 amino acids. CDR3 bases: TGTGCCATCAGTGAGTCGAGTTGGGGGCGCCCCAATGAGCAGTTCTTC. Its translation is CAISESSWGRPNEQFF.

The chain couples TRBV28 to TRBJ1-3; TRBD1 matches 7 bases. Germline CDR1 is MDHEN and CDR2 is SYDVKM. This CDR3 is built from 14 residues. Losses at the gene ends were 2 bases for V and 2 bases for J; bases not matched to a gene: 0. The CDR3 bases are TGTGCCAGCAGTTTAGACAGGGCTGGAAACACCATATATTTT. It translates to CASSLDRAGNTIYF. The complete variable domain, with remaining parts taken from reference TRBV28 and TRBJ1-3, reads DVKVTQSSRYLVKRTGEKVFLECVQDMDHENMFWYRQDPGLGLRLIYFSYDVKMKEKGDIPEGYSVSREKKERFSLILESASTNQTSMYLCASSLDRAGNTIYFGEGSWLTVV.

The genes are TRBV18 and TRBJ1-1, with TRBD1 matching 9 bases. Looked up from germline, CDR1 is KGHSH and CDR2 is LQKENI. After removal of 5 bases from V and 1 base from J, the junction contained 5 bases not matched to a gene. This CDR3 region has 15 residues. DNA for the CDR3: TGTGCCAGCTCAAGGTACAGGGGGCGGAACACTGAAGCTTTCTTT. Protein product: CASSRYRGRNTEAFF.

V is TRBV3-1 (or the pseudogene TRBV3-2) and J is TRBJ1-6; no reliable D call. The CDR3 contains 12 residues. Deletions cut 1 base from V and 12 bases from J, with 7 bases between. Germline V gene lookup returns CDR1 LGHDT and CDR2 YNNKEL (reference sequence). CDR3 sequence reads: CASSQATRPLHF. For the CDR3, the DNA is TGTGCCAGCAGCCAAGCAACTCGACCCCTCCACTTT.

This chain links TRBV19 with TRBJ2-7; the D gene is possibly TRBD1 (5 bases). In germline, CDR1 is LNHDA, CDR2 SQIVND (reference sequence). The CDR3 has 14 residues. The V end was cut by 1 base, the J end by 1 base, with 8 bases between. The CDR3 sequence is CASSIVDSSYEQYF. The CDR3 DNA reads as TGTGCCAGTAGTATAGTCGACAGTTCCTACGAGCAGTACTTC.

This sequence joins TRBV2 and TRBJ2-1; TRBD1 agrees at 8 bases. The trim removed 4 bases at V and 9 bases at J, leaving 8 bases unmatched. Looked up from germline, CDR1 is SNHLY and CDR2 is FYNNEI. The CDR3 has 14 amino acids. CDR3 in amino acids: CASSVQGALGEQFF. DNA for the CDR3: TGTGCCAGCAGTGTCCAGGGGGCTCTAGGTGAGCAGTTCTTC.

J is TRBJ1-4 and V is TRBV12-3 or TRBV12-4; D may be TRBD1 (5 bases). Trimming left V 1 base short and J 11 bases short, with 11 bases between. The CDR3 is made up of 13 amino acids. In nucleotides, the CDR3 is TGTGCCAGCAGTTTAGTTGGGGCGGGGAAACTGTTTTTT. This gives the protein CASSLVGAGKLFF.

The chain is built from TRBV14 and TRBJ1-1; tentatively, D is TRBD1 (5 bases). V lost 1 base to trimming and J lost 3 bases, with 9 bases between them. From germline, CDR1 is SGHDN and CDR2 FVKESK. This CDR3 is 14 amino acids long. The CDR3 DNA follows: TGTGCCAGCAGCCAAGCAGGGATCTACACTGAAGCTTTCTTT. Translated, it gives CASSQAGIYTEAFF.

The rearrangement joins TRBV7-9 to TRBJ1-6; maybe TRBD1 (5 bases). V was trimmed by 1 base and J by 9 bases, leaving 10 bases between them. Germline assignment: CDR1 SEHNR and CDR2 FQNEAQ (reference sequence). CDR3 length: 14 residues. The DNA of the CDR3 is TGTGCCAGCAGCTTAGGGGGGGAGGGTTCACCCCTCCACTTT. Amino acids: CASSLGGEGSPLHF.

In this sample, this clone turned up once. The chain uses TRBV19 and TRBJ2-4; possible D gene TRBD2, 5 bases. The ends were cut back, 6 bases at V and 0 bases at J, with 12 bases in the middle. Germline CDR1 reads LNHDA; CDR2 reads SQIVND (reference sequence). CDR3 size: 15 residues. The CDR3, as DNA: TGTGCCAGTAGAAGCCGGGGTCTAGCCAAAAACATTCAGTACTTC. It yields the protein CASRSRGLAKNIQYF.

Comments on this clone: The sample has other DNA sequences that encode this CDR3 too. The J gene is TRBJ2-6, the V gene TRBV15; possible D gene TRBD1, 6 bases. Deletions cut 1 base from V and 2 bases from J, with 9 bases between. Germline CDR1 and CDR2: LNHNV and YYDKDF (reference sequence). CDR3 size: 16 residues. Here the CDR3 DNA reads TGTGCCACCAGCAGAGGTTCAGGGGCTGGGGCCAACGTCCTGACTTTC. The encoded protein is CATSRGSGAGANVLTF.

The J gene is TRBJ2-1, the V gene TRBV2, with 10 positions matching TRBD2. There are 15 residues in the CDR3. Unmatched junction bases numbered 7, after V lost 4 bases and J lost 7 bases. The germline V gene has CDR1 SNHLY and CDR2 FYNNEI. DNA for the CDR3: TGTGCCAGCAGTGGGTCCAGCGGGAGGGCAAATGAGCAGTTCTTC. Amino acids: CASSGSSGRANEQFF.

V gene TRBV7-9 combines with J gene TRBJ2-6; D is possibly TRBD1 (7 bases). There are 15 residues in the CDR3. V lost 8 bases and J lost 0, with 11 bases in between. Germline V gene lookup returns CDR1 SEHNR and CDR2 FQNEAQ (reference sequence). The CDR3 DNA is TGTGCCAGCGATCAGGGGGGCTCTGGGGCCAACGTCCTGACTTTC. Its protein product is CASDQGGSGANVLTF.

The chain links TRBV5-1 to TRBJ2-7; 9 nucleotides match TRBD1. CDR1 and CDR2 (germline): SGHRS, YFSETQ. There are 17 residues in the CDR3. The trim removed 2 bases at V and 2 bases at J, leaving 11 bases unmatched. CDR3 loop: CASSFIPGTGTPYEQYF. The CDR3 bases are TGCGCCAGCAGCTTTATCCCCGGGACAGGGACACCCTACGAGCAGTACTTC.

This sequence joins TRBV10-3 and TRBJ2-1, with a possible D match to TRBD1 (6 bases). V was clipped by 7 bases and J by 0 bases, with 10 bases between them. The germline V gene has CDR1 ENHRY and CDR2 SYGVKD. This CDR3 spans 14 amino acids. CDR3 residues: CAINQGSSYNEQFF. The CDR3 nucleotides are TGTGCCATCAATCAGGGGAGCTCCTACAATGAGCAGTTCTTC.

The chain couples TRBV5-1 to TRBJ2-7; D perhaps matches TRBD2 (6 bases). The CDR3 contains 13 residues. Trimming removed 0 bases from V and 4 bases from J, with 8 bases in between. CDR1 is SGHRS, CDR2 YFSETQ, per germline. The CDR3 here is CASSLGTIYEQYF. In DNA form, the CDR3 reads TGCGCCAGCAGCTTGGGGACTATATACGAGCAGTACTTC.

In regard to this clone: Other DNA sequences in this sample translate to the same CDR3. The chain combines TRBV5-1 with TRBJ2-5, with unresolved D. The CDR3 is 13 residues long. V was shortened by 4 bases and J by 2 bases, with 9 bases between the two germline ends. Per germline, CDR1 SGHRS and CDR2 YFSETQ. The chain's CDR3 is CASSRDSQETQYF. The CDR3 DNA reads TGCGCCAGCAGCCGTGACTCGCAAGAGACCCAGTACTTC.

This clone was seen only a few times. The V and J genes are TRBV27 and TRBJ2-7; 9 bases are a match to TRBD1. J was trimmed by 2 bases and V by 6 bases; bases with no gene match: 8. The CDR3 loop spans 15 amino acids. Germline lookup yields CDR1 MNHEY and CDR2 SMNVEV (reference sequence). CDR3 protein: CASRVAGTGTYEQYF. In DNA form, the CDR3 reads TGTGCCAGCAGAGTCGCCGGGACAGGGACCTACGAGCAGTACTTC.

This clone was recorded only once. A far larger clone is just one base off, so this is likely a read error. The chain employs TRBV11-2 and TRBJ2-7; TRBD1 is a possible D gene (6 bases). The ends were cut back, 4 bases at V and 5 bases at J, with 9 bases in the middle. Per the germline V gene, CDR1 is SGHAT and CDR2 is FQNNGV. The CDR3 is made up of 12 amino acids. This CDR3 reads CASSSNRDEQYF. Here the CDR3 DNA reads TGTGCCAGCAGCTCGAACAGGGACGAGCAGTACTTC.

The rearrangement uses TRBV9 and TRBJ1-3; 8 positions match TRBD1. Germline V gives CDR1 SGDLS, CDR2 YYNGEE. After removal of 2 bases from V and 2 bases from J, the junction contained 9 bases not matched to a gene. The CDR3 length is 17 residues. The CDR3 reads CASSVEPGGETGNTIYF. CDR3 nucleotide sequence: TGTGCCAGCAGCGTTGAACCAGGGGGCGAGACTGGAAACACCATATATTTT.